Below are 9 T cell receptor beta chains sequenced from a single sample in a study of early T cells in non-severe SARS-CoV-2 infection. Each CDR3 protein gets one entry after TCRdb re-called the 5' RACE reads with MiXCR. This sample carries roughly 80,000 distinct CDR3 sequences, about a sixth of them seen once, and the ten largest clones take around 12%. Sequenced input: whole blood. These receptors were collected from an adult who was a healthcare worker with PCR-confirmed SARS-CoV-2 infection or an uninfected control (not recorded which).

The genes are TRBV10-3 and TRBJ2-5; tentative D call: TRBD1 (6 bases). V shed 6 bases and J shed 5 bases, with 13 bases lying between them. The germline V gene has CDR1 ENHRY and CDR2 SYGVKD. The CDR3 totals 13 residues. CDR3 protein: CAIRPDRRETQYF. The DNA for the CDR3 is TGTGCCATCAGACCTGACAGGCGGGAGACCCAGTACTTC.

This clonotype occurred a few times. This chain joins TRBV6-6 and TRBJ1-5, with no clear D. V lost 3 bases, J lost 1 base, and 7 bases lay in between. The CDR3 is 14 residues long. Germline V gene data show CDR1 as MNHNY and CDR2 as SVGAGI (reference sequence). CDR3: CASSYKGSNQPQHF. CDR3 coding DNA: TGTGCCAGCAGTTATAAGGGAAGCAATCAGCCCCAGCATTTT.

CDR3 loop: CSATPGGKNIQYF. The CDR3 nucleotides are TGCAGTGCGACCCCAGGGGGTAAAAACATTCAGTACTTC. This chain joins TRBV20-1 and TRBJ2-4; TRBD1 aligns across 7 bases. This CDR3 contains 13 residues. Germline V gene sequence: CDR1 DFQATT, CDR2 SNEGSKA (reference sequence). The V gene end was trimmed by 6 bases and the J gene end by 4 bases; junction bases not matched to a gene: 6.

This clonotype was recorded once. A single base separates this from a much larger clone, so it may be a read error. The J gene is TRBJ1-5, the V gene TRBV2, with 7 bases fitting TRBD1. Germline V gene lookup returns CDR1 SNHLY and CDR2 FYNNEI. The J segment lost 3 bases and the V segment lost 7 bases, leaving 6 bases of the junction unmatched. This CDR3 region has 14 residues. CDR3 nucleotides: TGTGCCAGCACCAGGACAGGTCTCAATCAGCCCCAGCATTTT. Amino acids: CASTRTGLNQPQHF.

Turning to this clonotype: The junction differs from germline at one of its ends, possibly a read error. The genes are TRBV25-1 and TRBJ2-4; D might be TRBD2 (7 bases). CDR3 size: 12 residues. CDR1 MGHDK and CDR2 SYGVNS come from the germline V gene. The CDR3 nucleotides are TGTGCCAGCAGTGAATATCGGGGGGCGCAGCGCTTC. It yields the protein CASSEYRGAQRF. The full variable domain, with the rest looked up from reference TRBV25-1 and TRBJ2-4, is EADIYQTPRYLVIGTGKKITLECSQTMGHDKMYWYQQDPGMELHLIHYSYGVNSTEKGDLSSESTVSRIRTEHFPLTLESARPSHTSQYLCASSEYRGAQRFGAGTRLSVL.

The V and J genes are TRBV29-1 and TRBJ2-1; D is unresolved. The V end was cut by 8 bases, the J end by 7 bases, with 3 bases between. The germline gives CDR1 SQVTM, CDR2 ANQGSEA. CDR3 length: 8 residues. CDR3 loop: CSSNEQFF. CDR3 coding DNA: TGCAGCTCTAATGAGCAGTTCTTC.

V and J are TRBV5-4 and TRBJ2-1; 8 bases map to TRBD2. V lost 2 bases and J lost 6; bases outside the gene matches: 10. Germline V gene lookup returns CDR1 SGHNT and CDR2 YYREEE (reference sequence). The CDR3 is 16 residues long. CDR3 residues: CASSFSGLGVGNEQFF. CDR3 bases: TGTGCCAGCAGCTTTTCGGGACTAGGGGTTGGCAATGAGCAGTTCTTC.

This clonotype was observed at least ten times. The rearrangement joins TRBV27 to TRBJ2-5; a possible D gene is TRBD2 (6 bases). The CDR3 totals 14 residues. V was trimmed by 5 bases and J by 4 bases, leaving 14 bases between them. Germline V gene sequence: CDR1 MNHEY, CDR2 SMNVEV (reference sequence). As DNA, the CDR3 is TGTGCCAGCAGTCCCATGACTAGGGGAGAGACCCAGTACTTC. It is translated as CASSPMTRGETQYF.

The chain combines TRBV6-5 with TRBJ1-5, with 8 bases fitting TRBD1. The germline V gene has CDR1 MNHEY and CDR2 SVGAGI. The length of the CDR3 is 14 residues. J was trimmed by 5 bases and V by 5 bases; bases with no gene match: 5. The CDR3 sequence is CASSADRVDQPQHF. DNA of the CDR3: TGTGCCAGCAGTGCGGACAGGGTCGATCAGCCCCAGCATTTT.